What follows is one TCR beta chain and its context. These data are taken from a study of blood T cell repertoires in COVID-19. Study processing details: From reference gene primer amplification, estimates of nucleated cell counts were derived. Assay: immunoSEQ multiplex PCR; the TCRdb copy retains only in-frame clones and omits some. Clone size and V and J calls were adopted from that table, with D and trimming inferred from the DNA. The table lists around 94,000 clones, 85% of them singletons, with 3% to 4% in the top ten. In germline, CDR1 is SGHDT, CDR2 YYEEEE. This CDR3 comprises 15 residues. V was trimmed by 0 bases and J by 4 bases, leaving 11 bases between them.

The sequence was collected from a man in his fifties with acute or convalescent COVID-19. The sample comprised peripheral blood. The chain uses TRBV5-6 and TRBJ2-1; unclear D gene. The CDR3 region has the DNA TGTGCCAGCAGCTTGGCTATCGCACTTTACAATGAGCAGTTCTTC. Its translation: CASSLAIALYNEQFF.